This T cell receptor (beta chain) is drawn from a study of tumor-infiltrating lymphocytes in primary liver carcinoma. Germline V gene sequence: CDR1 MNHNS, CDR2 SASEGT. Trimming removed 6 bases from V and 6 bases from J; junction bases left unmatched: 8. The CDR3 covers 14 residues. Reverse transcription of roughly 0.5 ug total RNA with a constant-region primer produced TCR beta cDNA. Three nested multiplex PCR rounds, a slightly modified ARM-PCR, produced the libraries for TCR beta. It was with TRBV1-TRBV30 forward primers and a C-beta reverse primer that the first two PCR rounds were run, at roughly 10 cycles each. From the multiplex PCR reads, TCRdb called clonotypes with MiXCR, one entry per CDR3 protein. The table records about 320,000 distinct CDR3 sequences, 65% of them present only once. Germline DNA was also extracted, with blood RNA taken from unsorted whole blood. Chronic HBV infection, which was untreated, was present in the patients. Prior to the surgical procedure, four milliliters of peripheral blood were collected.

This chain links TRBV6-1 with TRBJ1-5, with TRBD1 matching 7 bases. This TCR derives from a man between 40 and 49 years old with primary liver carcinoma and hepatitis B virus infection. Sequenced material: peripheral blood. The CDR3 spells CASRTGTAPQPQHF. In nucleotides, the CDR3 is TGTGCCAGCAGGACCGGGACAGCCCCTCAGCCCCAGCATTTT.